Listed below are T cell receptor beta chains from one sample, sequenced in a study of OX40 agonist ivuxolimab in advanced cancers. TCRdb keeps only in-frame clones here, not all; method: immunoSEQ multiplex PCR. This table holds some 150,000 clones, more than 85% found once. Here the sequenced sample was CD4+ or CD8+ T cells sorted from blood, taken in a trial of the OX40 agonist ivuxolimab. These receptors originate from an adult with an advanced solid tumor such as melanoma, head and neck, liver or kidney cancer. The CDR3 runs from the conserved cysteine through the conserved F or W.

v_gene	j_gene	CDR3aa
TRBV2	TRBJ1-5	CASSEANQPQHF
TRBV7-6	TRBJ2-5	CASSLDPSLQETQYF
TRBV7-2	TRBJ2-1	CASSQDRGTSARDEQFF
TRBV15	TRBJ1-5	CATSRRDREDQPQHF
TRBV7-3	TRBJ2-7	CASSPEFGRGNPVF
TRBV19	TRBJ1-4	CASSLGGFNEKLFF
TRBV6-1	TRBJ2-5	CASATLAQETQYF
TRBV19	TRBJ2-1	CATVARYEQFF
TRBV7-9	TRBJ1-1	CASSLQRGDTEAFF
TRBV9	TRBJ2-5	CASSVAGVGETQYF
TRBV10-3	.	CAISKNSGQSSRPLDEQYF
TRBV10-3	TRBJ1-2	CAISVLDSNYGYTF
TRBV2	TRBJ1-1	CASREQGGLRAFF
TRBV5-1	TRBJ2-7	CASSLDGTGDEQYF
TRBV5-8	TRBJ1-2	CASSPGTFGGYTF
TRBV7-2	TRBJ1-3	CASSPGPYSGNTIYF
TRBV19	TRBJ2-5	CASTQGEETQYF
TRBV4-3	TRBJ1-2	CASSSRGGYTF
TRBV6-5	TRBJ2-7	CASMWEAQSYEQYF
TRBV28	TRBJ1-1	CASSLRPGPEAFF
TRBV7-6	TRBJ1-1	CASSLDRGNTEAFF
TRBV7-3	TRBJ2-1	CASSFDHYNEQFF
TRBV19	TRBJ1-2	CASSIRDGSGYTF
TRBV5-6	TRBJ2-7	CASSRQGAYEQYF
TRBV11-3	TRBJ1-6	CASSFNSYNSPLHF
TRBV12-2	TRBJ2-7	CASPQGEGLGDEQYF
TRBV11-2	TRBJ2-7	CASSLAPSVYEQYF
TRBV5-1	TRBJ2-1	CASSPSGSSYNEQFF
TRBV5-4	TRBJ1-4	CASSGGPGEKLFF
TRBV10-1	TRBJ1-2	CASSELQETNYGYTF
TRBV7-2	TRBJ2-1	CASSFGYSGHNEQFF
TRBV5-6	TRBJ2-5	CASSLRQGETQYF
TRBV28	TRBJ2-1	CASSLERKPYNEQFF
TRBV5-1	TRBJ1-2	CASSLEGVANYGYTF
TRBV7-8	TRBJ2-7	CASSLVTPGEQYF
TRBV7-2	TRBJ2-1	CASSLVPITRGKYNEQFF
TRBV7-3	TRBJ1-2	CASSLGVSGYGYTF
TRBV5-1	TRBJ1-3	CASSLQGLSGNTIYF
TRBV4-2	TRBJ2-3	CASSQALPGQGDHTQYF
TRBV6-5	TRBJ1-5	CASSWDSNQPQHF
TRBV9	TRBJ1-1	CASRRTANTEAFF
TRBV20-1	TRBJ2-7	CSVPTDYEQYF
TRBV5-1	TRBJ1-1	CASSNFQGSTEAFF
TRBV18	TRBJ1-3	CASSPVRQGVILISGNTIYF
TRBV5-6	TRBJ1-6	CASSWDRLNSPLHF
TRBV30	TRBJ1-5	CAFGTPDGQPQHF
TRBV18	TRBJ2-7	CASSPPGTSGRYEQYF
TRBV7-6	TRBJ2-1	CVSSSRLAGNRYNEQFF
TRBV19	TRBJ2-7	CASSIWREVPYEQYF
TRBV7-3	TRBJ1-2	CASSLGGDYGYTF
TRBV6-6	TRBJ1-5	CASSYSYTLANQPQHF
TRBV7-3	TRBJ2-2	CASSSSAGLANTGELFF
TRBV6-6	TRBJ2-7	CASAGTGATYEQYF
TRBV27	TRBJ2-7	CASSLAQGAFYEQYF
TRBV7-2	TRBJ2-5	CASSLSGTNQETQYF
TRBV7-2	TRBJ1-3	CASGGIGLTIYF